This section outlines one T cell receptor (beta chain) sequence together with its context. No antigen is known for it. The sample holds no much larger clone one base away, and base qualities are not on file. This sample was included in a study of T-cell reconstitution after alpha-beta-depleted transplantation in children (dated by TCRdb to the mid-2010s). Regarding the research as a whole: Using TCR repertoire profiling, the study followed T-cell immune reconstitution in a quantitative way in children after TCRalphabeta/CD19-depleted allogeneic hematopoietic cell transplantation. The research as a whole found: In some patients, the high TCRbeta diversity seen at day 60 was put down to recipient T cells and intrathymic progenitors that had survived conditioning. The apparently early alphabetaT-cell count recovery about two months after transplant was reportedly dependent on only several hundred rapidly expanded clones derived from non-depleted graft cells. Hyperexpanded clone frequencies declined over subsequent months; after one year, T-cell counts and TCRbeta diversity were mostly attributed to newly produced T cells.

The intended sense of this specimen's treatment or condition label: allogeneic hematopoietic cell transplantation with graft depleted of TCRalphabeta T cells and CD19 B cells. The children who served as transplant recipients had been given grafts of TCRalphabeta/CD19-depleted allogeneic hematopoietic cells. Library prep was done by PCR. The listed sequencing device is Illumina HiSeq 2500. Molecular barcoding was employed in the preparation of TCR libraries, with unique molecular identifiers being used to normalize TCRbeta repertoire quantification. In TCRdb, the public reads were trimmed at Q25 with fastp and aligned with MiXCR, with productive beta chains retained. Rows are unified per CDR3 protein, each entry keeping the most common DNA and genes. In this sample the table shows hundreds of thousands of distinct CDR3 sequences, around 13% of which occur a single time. Of the sample, 0.79% falls within the top ten clones.

CDR1 and CDR2 are read off the germline V gene as MNHEY and SVGAGI. Taken from cysteine to phenylalanine, the CDR3 has 14 residues. CDR3 DNA is the only sequence kept; it has 42 bases, read in frame from the first base. Between the V and J ends, shortened by 4 bases and 8 bases respectively, the junction contains 17 bases. This receptor was obtained from a girl aged 2-10 years with congenital amegakaryocytic thrombocytopenia, due to receive a stem cell transplant. This material consisted of PBMCs, taken before TCRalphabeta/CD19-depleted stem cell transplant. The chain is made from TRBV6-5 and TRBJ1-2; possibly the D gene is TRBD1, per 5 matching bases. The nucleotide sequence is given as TGTGCCAGCAGTTGGGTCCTGGGGGAGGGCGGCTACACCTTC. Its coded protein is CASSWVLGEGGYTF.